Shown below are 5 T cell receptor beta chains from a single sample sequenced in a study of control samples from healthy donors and cancer patients. The table came from immunoSEQ multiplex PCR; TCRdb's copy has only in-frame clones and leaves some out. The table records around 76,000 clones, around 90% of them present only once. The sequenced sample consisted of PBMCs. The source of these receptors is a woman aged 45-59 years with colorectal cancer.

The chain has TRBV5-6 and TRBJ1-5; 11 positions agree with TRBD1. The V gene end was trimmed by 4 bases and the J gene end by 6 bases; junction bases not matched to a gene: 3. The CDR3 runs 14 residues. Germline-derived CDR1 and CDR2 are SGHDT and YYEEEE. In nucleotides, the CDR3 is TGTGCCAGCAGCCTTGGACAGGGGGCTCAGCCCCAGCATTTT. Residues: CASSLGQGAQPQHF.

This sequence joins TRBV6-2 or TRBV6-3 and TRBJ1-2; the D gene is possibly TRBD1 (6 bases). The CDR3 runs to 13 residues. Germline V gives CDR1 MNHEY, CDR2 SVGEGT. Trimming removed 4 bases at V and 6 bases at J, with 12 bases between. CDR3 residues: CASSLNRENGYTF. The CDR3 DNA reads TGTGCCAGCAGTTTGAACAGGGAGAATGGCTACACCTTC.

The chain employs TRBV27 and TRBJ1-5; D gene uncertain. Germline CDR1 reads MNHEY; CDR2 reads SMNVEV (reference sequence). This CDR3 has 14 residues. Trimming took off 3 bases at V and 5 bases at J, with 11 bases between the two ends. The CDR3 DNA reads TGTGCCAGCAGTTTTGGGCTCTTCGATCAGCCCCAGCATTTT. Protein: CASSFGLFDQPQHF.

The genes are TRBV24-1 and TRBJ2-2; D unclear. The CDR3 has 15 amino acids. Germline CDR1 KGHDR, CDR2 SFDVKD. The V end was cut by 5 bases, the J end by 6 bases, with 15 bases between. Here the CDR3 reads CATSATPRLPGELFF. The CDR3 nucleotides read TGTGCCACCAGTGCCACTCCCAGGCTCCCCGGGGAGCTGTTTTTT.

The chain couples TRBV3-1 (or the pseudogene TRBV3-2) to TRBJ1-2; D not resolved. This CDR3 is 15 amino acids long. Per germline, CDR1 LGHDT and CDR2 YNNKEL (reference sequence). V was clipped by 2 bases and J by 2 bases, with 12 bases between them. The chain's CDR3 is CASSQSFGTNYGYTF. The CDR3 DNA sequence: TGTGCCAGCAGCCAAAGTTTCGGCACCAACTATGGCTACACCTTC.